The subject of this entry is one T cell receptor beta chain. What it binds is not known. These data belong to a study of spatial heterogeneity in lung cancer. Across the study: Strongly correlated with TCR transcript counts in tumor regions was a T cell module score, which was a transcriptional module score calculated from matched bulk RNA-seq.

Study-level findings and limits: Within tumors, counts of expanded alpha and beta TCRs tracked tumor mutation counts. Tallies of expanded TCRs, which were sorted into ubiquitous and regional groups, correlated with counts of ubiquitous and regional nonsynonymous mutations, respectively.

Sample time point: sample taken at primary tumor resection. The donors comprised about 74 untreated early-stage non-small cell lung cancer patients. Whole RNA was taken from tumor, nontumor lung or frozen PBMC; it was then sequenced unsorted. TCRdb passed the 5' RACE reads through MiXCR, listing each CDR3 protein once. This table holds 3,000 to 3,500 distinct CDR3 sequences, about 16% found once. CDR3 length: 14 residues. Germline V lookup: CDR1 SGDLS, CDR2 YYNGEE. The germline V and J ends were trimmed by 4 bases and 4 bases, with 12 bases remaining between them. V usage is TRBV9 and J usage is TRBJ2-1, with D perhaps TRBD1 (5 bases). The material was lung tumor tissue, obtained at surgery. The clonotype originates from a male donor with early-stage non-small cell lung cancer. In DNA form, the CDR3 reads TGTGCCAGCAGCCTAGGGGATCTTTACAATGAGCAGTTCTTC. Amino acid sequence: CASSLGDLYNEQFF.